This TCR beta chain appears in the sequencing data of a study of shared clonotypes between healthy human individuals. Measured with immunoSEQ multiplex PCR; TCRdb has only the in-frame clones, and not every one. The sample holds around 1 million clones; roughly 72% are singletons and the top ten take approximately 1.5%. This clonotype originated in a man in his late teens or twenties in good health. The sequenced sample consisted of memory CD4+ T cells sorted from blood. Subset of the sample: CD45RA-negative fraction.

The CDR3 loop is CASSIRGQGSDTQYF. CDR3 nucleotides: TGTGCCAGTAGTATTCGCGGACAGGGATCAGATACGCAGTATTTT. This chain links TRBV19 with TRBJ2-3; TRBD1 agrees at 8 bases. This CDR3 is built from 15 residues. Trimming removed 3 bases from V and 4 bases from J; junction bases left unmatched: 6. The germline CDR1 and CDR2 sequences are LNHDA and SQIVND (reference sequence). Filled out from reference TRBV19 and TRBJ2-3, the complete variable domain reads DGGITQSPKYLFRKEGQNVTLSCEQNLNHDAMYWYRQDPGQGLRLIYYSQIVNDFQKGDIAEGYSVSREKKESFPLTVTSAQKNPTAFYLCASSIRGQGSDTQYFGPGTRLTVL.